This T cell receptor beta chain stems from a study of T cell responses to AZD1222 COVID-19 vaccine. Notes on this clone: Its antigen is as yet unknown.

TCRdb keeps only in-frame clones here, not all; method: immunoSEQ multiplex PCR. This table holds approximately 120,000 clones, roughly 90% found once. Trimming took off 2 bases at V and 7 bases at J, with 16 bases between the two ends. The CDR3 contains 16 residues. The germline CDR1 and CDR2 sequences are SGHRS and YFSETQ. General observations from the study: Baseline seropositivity characterized only 5 or 6 AZD1222 recipients.

The source of this sequence is an adult in good health. The specimen comprised peripheral blood, sampled on day 0 of AZD1222 vaccination. This sequence joins TRBV5-1 and TRBJ1-6, with D possibly matching TRBD1 (6 bases). CDR3 amino acids: CASSLSIGGQNSPLHF. The CDR3, as DNA: TGCGCCAGCAGCTTATCCATCGGGGGGCAGAATTCACCCCTCCACTTT.